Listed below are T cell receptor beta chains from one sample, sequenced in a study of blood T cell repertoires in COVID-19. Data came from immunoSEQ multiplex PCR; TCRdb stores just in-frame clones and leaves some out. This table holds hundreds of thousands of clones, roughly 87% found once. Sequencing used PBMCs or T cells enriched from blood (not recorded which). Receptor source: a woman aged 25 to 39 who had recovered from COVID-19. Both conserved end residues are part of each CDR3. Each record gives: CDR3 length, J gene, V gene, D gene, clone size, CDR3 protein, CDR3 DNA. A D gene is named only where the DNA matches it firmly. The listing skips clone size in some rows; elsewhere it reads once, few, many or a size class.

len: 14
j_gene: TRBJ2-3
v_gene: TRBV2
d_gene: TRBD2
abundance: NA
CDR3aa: CANLAGVLADTQYF
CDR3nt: TGTGCCAACCTAGCGGGAGTACTTGCAGATACGCAGTATTTT

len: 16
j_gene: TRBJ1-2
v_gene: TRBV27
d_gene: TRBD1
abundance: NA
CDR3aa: CARINRGPFRFYGYTF
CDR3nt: TGTGCCAGGATCAACAGGGGGCCCTTCAGATTCTATGGCTACACCTTC

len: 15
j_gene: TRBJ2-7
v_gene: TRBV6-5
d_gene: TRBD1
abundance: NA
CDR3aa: CASKPPGTGVNEQYF
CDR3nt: TGTGCCAGCAAACCGCCAGGGACAGGTGTTAACGAGCAGTACTTC

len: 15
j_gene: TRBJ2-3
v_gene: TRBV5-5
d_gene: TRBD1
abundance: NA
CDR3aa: CASSLVGTGADTQYF
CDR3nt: TGTGCCAGCAGCTTGGTGGGGACAGGGGCAGATACGCAGTATTTT

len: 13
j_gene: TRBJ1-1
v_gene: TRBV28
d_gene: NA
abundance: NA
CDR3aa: CASSWPTNTEAFF
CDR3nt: TGTGCCAGCAGTTGGCCCACAAACACTGAAGCTTTCTTT

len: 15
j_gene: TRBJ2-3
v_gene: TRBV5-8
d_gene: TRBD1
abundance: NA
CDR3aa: CASSYGTGLADTQYF
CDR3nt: TGTGCCAGCAGCTACGGGACAGGGCTCGCAGATACGCAGTATTTT

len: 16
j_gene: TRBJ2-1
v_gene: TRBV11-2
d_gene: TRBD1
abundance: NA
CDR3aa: CASSLDGTGPLNEQFF
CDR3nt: TGTGCCAGCAGCTTAGATGGGACAGGGCCTCTCAATGAGCAGTTCTTC

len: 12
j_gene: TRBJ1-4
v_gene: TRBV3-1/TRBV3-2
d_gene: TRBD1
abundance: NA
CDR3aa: CASSQVAGGLFF
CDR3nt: TGTGCCAGCAGCCAAGTGGCAGGGGGCTTGTTTTTT

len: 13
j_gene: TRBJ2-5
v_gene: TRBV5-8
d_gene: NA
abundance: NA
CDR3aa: CASSLVAGETQYF
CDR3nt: TGTGCCAGCAGCTTGGTGGCGGGAGAGACCCAGTACTTC

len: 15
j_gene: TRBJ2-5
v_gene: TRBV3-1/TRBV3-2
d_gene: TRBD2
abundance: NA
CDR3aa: CASSQTAGGRETQYF
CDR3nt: TGTGCCAGCAGCCAAACAGCGGGGGGGCGAGAGACCCAGTACTTC

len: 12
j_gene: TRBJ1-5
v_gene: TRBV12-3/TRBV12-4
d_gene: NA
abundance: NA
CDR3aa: CASSQPGQPQHF
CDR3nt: TGTGCCAGCAGTCAACCAGGACAGCCCCAGCATTTT

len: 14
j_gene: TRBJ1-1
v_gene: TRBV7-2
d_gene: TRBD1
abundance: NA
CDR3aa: CASSVRQGNTEAFF
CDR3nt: TGTGCCAGCAGCGTACGACAGGGTAACACTGAAGCTTTCTTT

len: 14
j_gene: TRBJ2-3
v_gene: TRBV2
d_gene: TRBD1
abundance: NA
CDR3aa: CASLRDRASDTQYF
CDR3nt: TGTGCCAGTTTGCGGGACAGGGCGTCAGATACGCAGTATTTT

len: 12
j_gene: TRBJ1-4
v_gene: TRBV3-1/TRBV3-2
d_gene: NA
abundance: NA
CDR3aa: CASSQSGEKLFF
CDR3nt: TGTGCCAGCAGCCAATCGGGGGAAAAACTGTTTTTT

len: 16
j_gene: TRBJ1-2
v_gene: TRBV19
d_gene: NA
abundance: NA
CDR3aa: CASSIVSTGANYGYTF
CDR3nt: TGTGCCAGTAGTATAGTCAGCACAGGAGCTAACTATGGCTACACCTTC

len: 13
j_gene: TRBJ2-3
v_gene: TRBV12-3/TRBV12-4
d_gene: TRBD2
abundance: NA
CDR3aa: CASSTSGGDTQYF
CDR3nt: TGTGCCAGCAGTACTAGCGGGGGGGATACGCAGTATTTT

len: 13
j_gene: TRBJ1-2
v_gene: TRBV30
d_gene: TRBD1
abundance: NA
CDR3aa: CAWTPGGTYGYTF
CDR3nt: TGTGCCTGGACCCCAGGGGGGACCTATGGCTACACCTTC

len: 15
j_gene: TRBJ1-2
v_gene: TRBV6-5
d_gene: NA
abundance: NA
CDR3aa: CASTKNREVSYGYTF
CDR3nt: TGTGCCAGCACTAAAAACAGGGAAGTAAGCTATGGCTACACCTTC

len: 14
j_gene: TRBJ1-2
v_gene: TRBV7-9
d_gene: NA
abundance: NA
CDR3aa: CASSFSEGSRGYTF
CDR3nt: TGTGCCAGCAGCTTTAGCGAGGGTTCGAGGGGCTACACCTTC

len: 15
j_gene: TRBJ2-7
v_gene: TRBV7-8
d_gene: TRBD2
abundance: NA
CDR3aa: CASSFIAGSSYEQYF
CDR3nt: TGTGCCAGCAGCTTTATAGCGGGTAGCTCCTACGAGCAGTACTTC

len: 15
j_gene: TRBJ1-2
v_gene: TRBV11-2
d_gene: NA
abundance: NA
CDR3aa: CASSLVGGPDYGYTF
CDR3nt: TGTGCCAGCAGCCTCGTGGGGGGGCCTGACTATGGCTACACCTTC

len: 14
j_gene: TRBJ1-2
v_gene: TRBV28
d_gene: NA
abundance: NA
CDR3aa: CASSLQVRGQGYTF
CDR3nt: TGTGCCAGCAGTTTACAGGTCAGGGGACAAGGCTACACCTTC

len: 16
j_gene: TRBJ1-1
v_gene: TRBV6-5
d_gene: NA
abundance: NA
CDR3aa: CASSYLPRQMNTEAFF
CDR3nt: TGTGCCAGCAGTTACCTCCCCCGACAGATGAACACTGAAGCTTTCTTT

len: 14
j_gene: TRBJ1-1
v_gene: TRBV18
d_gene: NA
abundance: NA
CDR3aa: CASSSGVVNTEAFF
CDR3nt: TGTGCCAGCTCATCGGGGGTTGTGAACACTGAAGCTTTCTTT

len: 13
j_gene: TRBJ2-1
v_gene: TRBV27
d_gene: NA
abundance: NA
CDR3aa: CASSSLQGWEQFF
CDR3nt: TGTGCCAGCAGTTCTCTACAGGGTTGGGAGCAGTTCTTC

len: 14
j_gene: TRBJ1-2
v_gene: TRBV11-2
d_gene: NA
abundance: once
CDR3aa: CASSLRTVGYGYTF
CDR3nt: TGTGCCAGCAGCCTCAGGACAGTTGGGTATGGCTACACCTTC

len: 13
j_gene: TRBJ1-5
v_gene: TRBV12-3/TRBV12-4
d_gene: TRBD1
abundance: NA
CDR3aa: CASRGQENQPQHF
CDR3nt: TGTGCCAGCAGAGGACAGGAGAATCAGCCCCAGCATTTT

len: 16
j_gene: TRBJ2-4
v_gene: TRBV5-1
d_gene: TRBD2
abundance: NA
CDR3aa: CASSSGLAGATDIQYF
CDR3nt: TGCGCCAGCAGCAGCGGACTAGCGGGCGCAACGGACATTCAGTACTTC

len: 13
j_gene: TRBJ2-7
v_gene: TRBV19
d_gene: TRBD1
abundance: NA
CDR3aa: CASSAGQGSEQYF
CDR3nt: TGTGCCAGTAGTGCGGGACAGGGGAGCGAGCAGTACTTC

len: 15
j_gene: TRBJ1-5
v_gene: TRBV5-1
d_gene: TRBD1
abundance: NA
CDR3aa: CASSIGTGGNQPQHF
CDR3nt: TGCGCCAGCAGCATAGGGACAGGGGGCAATCAGCCCCAGCATTTT

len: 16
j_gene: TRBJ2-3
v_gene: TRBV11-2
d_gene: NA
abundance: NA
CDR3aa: CASSLDLGGPTDTQYF
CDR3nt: TGTGCCAGCAGCTTAGATCTCGGGGGACCCACAGATACGCAGTATTTT

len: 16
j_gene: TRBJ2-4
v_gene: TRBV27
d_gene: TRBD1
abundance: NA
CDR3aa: CASSLGQGLAKNIQYF
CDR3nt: TGTGCCAGCAGTCTTGGACAGGGGCTAGCCAAAAACATTCAGTACTTC

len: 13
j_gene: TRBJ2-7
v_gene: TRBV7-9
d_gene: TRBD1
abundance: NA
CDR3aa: CASSLGTGGEQYF
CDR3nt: TGTGCCAGCAGCTTAGGGACAGGTGGCGAGCAGTACTTC

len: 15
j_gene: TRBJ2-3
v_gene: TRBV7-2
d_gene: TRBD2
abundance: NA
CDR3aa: CASSSGLAFTDTQYF
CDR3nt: TGTGCCAGCAGCTCGGGACTAGCTTTCACAGATACGCAGTATTTT

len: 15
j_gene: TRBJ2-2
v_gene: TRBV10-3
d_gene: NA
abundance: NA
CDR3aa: CAISDSGIYTGELFF
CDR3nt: TGTGCCATCAGTGACTCAGGGATTTACACCGGGGAGCTGTTTTTT

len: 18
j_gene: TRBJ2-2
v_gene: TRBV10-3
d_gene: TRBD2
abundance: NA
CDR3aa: CAISVDPASGRGTGELFF
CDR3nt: TGTGCCATCAGTGTCGACCCGGCTAGCGGGAGGGGTACCGGGGAGCTGTTTTTT

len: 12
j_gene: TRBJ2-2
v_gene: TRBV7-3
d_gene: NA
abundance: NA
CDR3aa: CASSFPPGELFF
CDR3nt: TGTGCCAGCAGCTTTCCTCCCGGGGAGCTGTTTTTT

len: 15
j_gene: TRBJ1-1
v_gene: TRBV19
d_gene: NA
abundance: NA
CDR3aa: CASSNPSGQNTEAFF
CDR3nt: TGTGCCAGTAGCAACCCCTCTGGACAGAACACTGAAGCTTTCTTT

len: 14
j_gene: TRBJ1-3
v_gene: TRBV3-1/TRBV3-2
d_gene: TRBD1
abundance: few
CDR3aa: CASSSTGAGNTIYF
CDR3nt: TGTGCCAGCAGCTCTACAGGGGCTGGAAACACCATATATTTT

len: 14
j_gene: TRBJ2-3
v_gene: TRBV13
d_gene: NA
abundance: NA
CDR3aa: CASSSFLRTDTQYF
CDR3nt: TGTGCCAGCAGTTCCTTTCTTCGCACAGATACGCAGTATTTT

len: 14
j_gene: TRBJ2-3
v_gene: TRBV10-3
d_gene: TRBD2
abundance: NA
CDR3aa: CAIHQGGSTDTQYF
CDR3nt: TGTGCCATCCACCAGGGAGGGAGCACAGATACGCAGTATTTT

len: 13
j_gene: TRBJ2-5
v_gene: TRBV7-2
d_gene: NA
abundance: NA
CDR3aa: CASSLDREETQYF
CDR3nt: TGTGCCAGCAGCTTAGACAGGGAAGAGACCCAGTACTTC

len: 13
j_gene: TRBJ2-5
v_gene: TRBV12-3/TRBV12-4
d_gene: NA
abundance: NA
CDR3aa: CASSPLAGETQYF
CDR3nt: TGTGCCAGCAGTCCCCTGGCGGGGGAGACCCAGTACTTC

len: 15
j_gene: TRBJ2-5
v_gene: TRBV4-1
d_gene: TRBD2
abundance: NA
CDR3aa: CASSQVIAGGPTQYF
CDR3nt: TGCGCCAGCAGCCAAGTTATAGCGGGAGGGCCTACCCAGTACTTC

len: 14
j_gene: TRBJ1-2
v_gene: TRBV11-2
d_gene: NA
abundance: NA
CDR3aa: CASSLVGSGYGYTF
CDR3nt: TGTGCCAGCAGCTTAGTAGGTTCCGGGTATGGCTACACCTTC

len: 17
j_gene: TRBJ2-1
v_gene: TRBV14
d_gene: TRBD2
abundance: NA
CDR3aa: CASSQARLAGGPREQFF
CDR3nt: TGTGCCAGCAGCCAAGCCCGACTAGCGGGAGGGCCCCGTGAGCAGTTCTTC

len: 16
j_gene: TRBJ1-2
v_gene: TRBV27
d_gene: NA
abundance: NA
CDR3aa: CASSSLGGGSAYGYTF
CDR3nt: TGTGCCAGCAGTTCCCTGGGGGGGGGCTCGGCCTATGGCTACACCTTC

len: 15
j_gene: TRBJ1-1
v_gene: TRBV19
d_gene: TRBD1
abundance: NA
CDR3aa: CASSMGQGGVTEAFF
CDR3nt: TGTGCCAGTAGTATGGGACAGGGGGGTGTCACTGAAGCTTTCTTT

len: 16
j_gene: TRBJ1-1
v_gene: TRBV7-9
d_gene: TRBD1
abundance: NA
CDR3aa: CASSLAITGGRTEAFF
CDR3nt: TGTGCCAGCAGCTTAGCGATCACAGGGGGTCGAACTGAAGCTTTCTTT

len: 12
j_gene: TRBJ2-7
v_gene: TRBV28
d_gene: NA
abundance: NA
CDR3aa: CASSSPGYEQYF
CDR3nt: TGTGCCAGCAGCTCTCCCGGCTACGAGCAGTACTTC

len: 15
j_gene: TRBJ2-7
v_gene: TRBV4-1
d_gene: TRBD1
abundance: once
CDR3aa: CASSQEGDSSYEQYF
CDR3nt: TGCGCCAGCAGCCAAGAAGGGGACAGTTCCTACGAGCAGTACTTC

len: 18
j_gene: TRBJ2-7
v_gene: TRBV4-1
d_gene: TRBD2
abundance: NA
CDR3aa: CASSYRTSGRLTPYEQYF
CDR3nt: TGCGCCAGCAGCTACAGGACTAGCGGGAGGCTTACCCCCTACGAGCAGTACTTC